This T cell receptor beta chain was captured in a study of T-cell reconstitution after alpha-beta-depleted transplantation in children (dated by TCRdb to between 2015 and 2016). Background for the entire study: The study quantitatively tracked T-cell immune reconstitution after TCRalphabeta/CD19-depleted allogeneic hematopoietic cell transplantation in children using TCR repertoire profiling.

Sequences ENHRY (CDR1) and SYGVKD (CDR2) are obtained from the germline V gene. V loses 6 bases at its end and J loses 4 bases; junction bases beyond the gene matches: 14. From the cysteine up to the phenylalanine, the CDR3 has a length of 16 residues. This entry keeps only the CDR3 DNA: 48 bases, framed from base 1. Libraries were built with PCR. TCRdb lists the instrument as Illumina HiSeq 2500. Molecular barcoding was employed in the preparation of TCR libraries, with unique molecular identifiers being used to normalize TCRbeta repertoire quantification. TCRdb handled the public reads itself, with Q25 trimming in fastp and clone calling in MiXCR, and kept productive beta chains. Entries that share a CDR3 protein sequence are merged under the most common genes and DNA. This sample gives over 550,000 distinct CDR3 sequences in total; 10% of them show up just once. Of the sample, 3.5% to 5% is held by the ten largest clones.

In its sample, this clonotype was seen a few times. Its target antigen remains unknown. No base quality values were provided; no much bigger clone lies one nucleotide off. Source: PBMCs from the stem cell graft donor, taken from the stem cell graft. The V and J segments used are TRBV10-3 and TRBJ1-1; TRBD1 matches 7 bases in the middle. This clonotype originated in a human donor who donated a stem cell graft to a child with acute myeloid leukemia. The nucleotides read TGTGCCATCAGGGACCCAACGACAGGGTATTTCACTGAAGCTTTCTTT. Translated, it reads CAIRDPTTGYFTEAFF.